This T cell receptor beta chain was profiled in a study of T cell responses to AZD1222 COVID-19 vaccine. About the research overall: Whether given at about 4 or about 12 weeks, second doses were pooled. Notes on the study in general: White British donors predominated, females outnumbered males, and clonal diversity was possibly underestimated. Just 5 or 6 AZD1222 recipients tested seropositive at baseline. Vaccine-associated CD4 TCRs spanned spike, dominant at 160-218 and 743-854.

To note about this clone: Its specificity is not known.

Clones were read by immunoSEQ multiplex PCR, and TCRdb kept only the in-frame ones, dropping some. This sample has fewer than 100,000 clones; approximately 91% occur once, and the top ten carry approximately 21%. V trimming: 4 bases; J trimming: 2 bases; junction bases outside the gene matches: 9. Germline CDR1 and CDR2: SGHRS and YFSETQ. The CDR3 covers 16 residues. The chain has TRBV5-1 and TRBJ2-7; 10 bases line up with TRBD1. Sample: peripheral blood, taken on day 0 of AZD1222 vaccination. The sequence was obtained from an adult in good health. Written as DNA, the CDR3 is TGCGCCAGCAGCCCGGGGGACAGGGGAGAAACCTACGAGCAGTACTTC. It specifies CASSPGDRGETYEQYF.